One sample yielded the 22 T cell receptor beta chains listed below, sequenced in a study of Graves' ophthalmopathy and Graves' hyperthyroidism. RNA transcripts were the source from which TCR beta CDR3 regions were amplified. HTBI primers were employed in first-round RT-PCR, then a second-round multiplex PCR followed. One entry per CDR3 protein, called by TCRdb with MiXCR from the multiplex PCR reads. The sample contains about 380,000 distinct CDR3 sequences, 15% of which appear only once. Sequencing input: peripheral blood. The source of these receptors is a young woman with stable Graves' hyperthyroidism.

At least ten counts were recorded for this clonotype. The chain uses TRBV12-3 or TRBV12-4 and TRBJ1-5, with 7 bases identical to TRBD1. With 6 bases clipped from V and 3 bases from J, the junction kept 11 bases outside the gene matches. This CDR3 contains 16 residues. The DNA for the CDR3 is TGTGCCAGCAGCCCAAACCGGGACAGATCCAATCAGCCCCAGCATTTT. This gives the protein CASSPNRDRSNQPQHF.

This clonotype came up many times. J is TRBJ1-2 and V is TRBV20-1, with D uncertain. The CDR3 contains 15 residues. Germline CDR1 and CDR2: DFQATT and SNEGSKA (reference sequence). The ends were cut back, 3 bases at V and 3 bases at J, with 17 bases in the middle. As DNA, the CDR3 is TGCAGTGCTAGGCCCCTGGAGGGAGTTGACTATGGCTACACCTTC. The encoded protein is CSARPLEGVDYGYTF.

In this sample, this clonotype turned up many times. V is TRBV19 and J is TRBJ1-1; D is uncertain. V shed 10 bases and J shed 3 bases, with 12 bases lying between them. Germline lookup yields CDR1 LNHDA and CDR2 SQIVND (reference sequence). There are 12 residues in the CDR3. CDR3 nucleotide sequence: TGTGCCACCAAGTTAAGGGACACTGAAGCTTTCTTT. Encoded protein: CATKLRDTEAFF.

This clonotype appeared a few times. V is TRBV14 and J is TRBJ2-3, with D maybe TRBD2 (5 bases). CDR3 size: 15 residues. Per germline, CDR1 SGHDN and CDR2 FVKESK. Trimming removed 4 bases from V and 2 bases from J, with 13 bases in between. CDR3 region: CASSPLSGNTDTQYF. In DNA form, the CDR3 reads TGTGCCAGCAGCCCCCTGTCGGGAAACACAGATACGCAGTATTTT.

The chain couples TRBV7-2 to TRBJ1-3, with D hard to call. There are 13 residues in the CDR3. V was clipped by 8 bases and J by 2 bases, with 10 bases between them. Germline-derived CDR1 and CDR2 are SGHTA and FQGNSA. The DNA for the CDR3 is TGTGCCAGCGCGATCAGTCCTGGAAACACCATATATTTT. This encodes CASAISPGNTIYF.

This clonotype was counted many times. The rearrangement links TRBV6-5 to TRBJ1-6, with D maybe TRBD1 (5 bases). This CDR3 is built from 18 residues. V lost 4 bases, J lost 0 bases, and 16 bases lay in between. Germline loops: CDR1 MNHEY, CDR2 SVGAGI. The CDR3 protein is CASSFGTSMSSYNSPLHF. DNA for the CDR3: TGTGCCAGCAGTTTCGGGACCTCCATGAGCTCCTATAATTCACCCCTCCACTTT.

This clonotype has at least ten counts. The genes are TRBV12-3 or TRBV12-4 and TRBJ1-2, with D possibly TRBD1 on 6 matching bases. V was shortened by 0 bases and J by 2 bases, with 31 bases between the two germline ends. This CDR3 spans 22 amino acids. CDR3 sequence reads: CASSLAPPGRAGVFGSNYGYTF. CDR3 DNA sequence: TGTGCCAGCAGTTTAGCGCCTCCCGGTCGGGCAGGGGTTTTCGGGTCGAACTATGGCTACACCTTC.

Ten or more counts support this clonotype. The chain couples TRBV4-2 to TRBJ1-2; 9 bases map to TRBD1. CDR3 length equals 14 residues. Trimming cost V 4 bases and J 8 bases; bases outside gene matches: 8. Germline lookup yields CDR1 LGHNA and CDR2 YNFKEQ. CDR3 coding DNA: TGTGCCAGCAGCCTGGGACAGGGACGAGGAGGCTACACCTTC. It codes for CASSLGQGRGGYTF.

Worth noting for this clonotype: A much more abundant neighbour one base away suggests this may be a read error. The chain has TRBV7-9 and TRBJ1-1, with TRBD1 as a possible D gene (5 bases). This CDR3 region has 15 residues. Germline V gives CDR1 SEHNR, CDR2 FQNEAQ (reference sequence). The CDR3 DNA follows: TGTGTCAGCAGCCTCGGGACCCTTGGCGACACTGAAGCTTTCTTT. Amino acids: CVSSLGTLGDTEAFF.

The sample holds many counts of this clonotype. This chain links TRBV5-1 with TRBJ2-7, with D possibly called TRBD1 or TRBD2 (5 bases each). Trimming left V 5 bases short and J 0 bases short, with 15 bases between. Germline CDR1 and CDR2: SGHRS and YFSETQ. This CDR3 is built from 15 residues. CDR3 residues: CASRSRTGLSYEQYF. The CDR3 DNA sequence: TGCGCCAGCAGATCAAGGACGGGGCTCTCCTACGAGCAGTACTTC. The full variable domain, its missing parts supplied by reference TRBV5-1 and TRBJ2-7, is KAGVTQTPRYLIKTRGQQVTLSCSPISGHRSVSWYQQTPGQGLQFLFEYFSETQRNKGNFPGRFSGRQFSNSRSEMNVSTLELGDSALYLCASRSRTGLSYEQYFGPGTRLTVT.

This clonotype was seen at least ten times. CDR3 amino acids: CASSSVRAGPRETQYF. The CDR3 nucleotides read TGTGCCAGCAGCTCAGTCCGCGCAGGGCCTCGGGAGACCCAGTACTTC. The chain combines TRBV7-2 with TRBJ2-5; D is perhaps TRBD1 (5 bases). The CDR3 is 16 residues long. With 4 bases removed from V and 5 bases from J, the gap between germline ends came to 20 bases. The germline gives CDR1 SGHTA, CDR2 FQGNSA.

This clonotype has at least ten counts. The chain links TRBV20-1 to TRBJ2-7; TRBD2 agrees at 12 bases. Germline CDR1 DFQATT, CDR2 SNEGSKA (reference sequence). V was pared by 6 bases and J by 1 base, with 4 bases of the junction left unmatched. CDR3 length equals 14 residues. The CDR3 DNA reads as TGCAGTGCATCGACTAGCGGGGGTTCCTACGAGCAGTACTTC. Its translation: CSASTSGGSYEQYF.

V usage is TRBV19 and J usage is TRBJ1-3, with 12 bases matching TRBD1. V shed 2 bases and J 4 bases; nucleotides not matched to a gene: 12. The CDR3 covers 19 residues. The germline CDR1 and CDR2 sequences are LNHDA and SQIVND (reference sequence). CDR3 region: CASSIRGRGQGAYGNTIYF. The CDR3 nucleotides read TGTGCCAGTAGTATAAGAGGACGGGGACAGGGGGCTTACGGAAACACCATATATTTT.

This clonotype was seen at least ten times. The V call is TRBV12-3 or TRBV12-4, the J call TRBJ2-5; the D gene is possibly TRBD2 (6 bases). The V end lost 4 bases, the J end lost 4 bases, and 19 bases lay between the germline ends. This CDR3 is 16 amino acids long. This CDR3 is CASSWGLSPVRETQYF. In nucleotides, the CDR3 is TGTGCCAGCAGTTGGGGACTTAGCCCAGTGCGAGAGACCCAGTACTTC.

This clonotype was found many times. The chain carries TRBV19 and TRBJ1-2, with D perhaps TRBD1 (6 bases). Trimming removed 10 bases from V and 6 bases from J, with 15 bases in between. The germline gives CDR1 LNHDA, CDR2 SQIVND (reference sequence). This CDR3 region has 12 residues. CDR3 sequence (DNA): TGTGCCATCTACAGGGTTAGTCATGGCTACACCTTC. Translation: CAIYRVSHGYTF. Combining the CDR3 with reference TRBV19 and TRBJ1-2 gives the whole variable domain DGGITQSPKYLFRKEGQNVTLSCEQNLNHDAMYWYRQDPGQGLRLIYYSQIVNDFQKGDIAEGYSVSREKKESFPLTVTSAQKNPTAFYLCAIYRVSHGYTFGSGTRLTVV.

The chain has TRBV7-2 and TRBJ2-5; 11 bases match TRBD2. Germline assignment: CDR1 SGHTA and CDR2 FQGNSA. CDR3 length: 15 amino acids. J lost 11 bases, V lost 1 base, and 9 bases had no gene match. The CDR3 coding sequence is TGTGCCAGCAGCTTAGTAGCGGGGGGGCTGGGGGAGCAGTACTTC. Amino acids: CASSLVAGGLGEQYF.

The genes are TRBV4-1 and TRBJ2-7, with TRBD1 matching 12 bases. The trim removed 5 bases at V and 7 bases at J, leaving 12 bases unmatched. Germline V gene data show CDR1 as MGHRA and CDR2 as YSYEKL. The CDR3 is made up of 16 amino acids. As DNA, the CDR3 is TGCGCCAGCAGCTCTCTGATCCGGGACAGGGGGCGGGAGCAGTACTTC. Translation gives CASSSLIRDRGREQYF.

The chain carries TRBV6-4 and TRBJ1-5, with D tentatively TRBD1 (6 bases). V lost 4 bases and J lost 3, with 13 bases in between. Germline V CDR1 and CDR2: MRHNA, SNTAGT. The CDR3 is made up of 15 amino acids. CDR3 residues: CASSVQGGNNQPQHF. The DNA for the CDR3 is TGTGCCAGCAGTGTACAGGGTGGGAACAATCAGCCCCAGCATTTT.

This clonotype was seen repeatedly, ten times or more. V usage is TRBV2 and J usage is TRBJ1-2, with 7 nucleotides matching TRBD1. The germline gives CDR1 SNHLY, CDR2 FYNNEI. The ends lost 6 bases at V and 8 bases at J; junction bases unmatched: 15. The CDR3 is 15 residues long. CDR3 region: CASRDRDSRLGGYTF. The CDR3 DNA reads TGTGCCAGCAGGGACCGGGACAGCAGGCTCGGGGGCTACACCTTC.

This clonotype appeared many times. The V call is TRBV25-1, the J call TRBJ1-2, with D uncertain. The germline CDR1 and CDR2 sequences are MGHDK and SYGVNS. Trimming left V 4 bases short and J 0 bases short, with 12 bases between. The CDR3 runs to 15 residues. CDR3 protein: CASSVAYGANYGYTF. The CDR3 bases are TGTGCCAGCAGTGTGGCTTACGGGGCTAACTATGGCTACACCTTC.

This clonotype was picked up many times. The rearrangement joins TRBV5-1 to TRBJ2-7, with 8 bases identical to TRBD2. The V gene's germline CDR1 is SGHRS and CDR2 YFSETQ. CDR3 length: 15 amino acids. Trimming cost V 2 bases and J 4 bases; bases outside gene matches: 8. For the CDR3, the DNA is TGCGCCAGCAGCTTTAGCGGGGCCCCCGGGTACGAGCAGTACTTC. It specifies CASSFSGAPGYEQYF.

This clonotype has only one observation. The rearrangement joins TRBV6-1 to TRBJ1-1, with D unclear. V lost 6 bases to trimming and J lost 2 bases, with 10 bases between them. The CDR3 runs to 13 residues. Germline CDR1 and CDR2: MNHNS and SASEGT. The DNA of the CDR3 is TGTGCCAGCAGAGAGACGGAAAACACTGAAGCTTTCTTT. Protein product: CASRETENTEAFF.